One and the same sample provided the 9 T cell receptor beta chains below, sequenced in a study of T cell responses to AZD1222 COVID-19 vaccine (dated by TCRdb to the early 2020s). The library was obtained by the immunoSEQ multiplex PCR assay. This is the immuneACCESS table as TCRdb keeps it, with only in-frame sequences that have V and J called. A part of the clones is gone; compared with another copy, unresolved V genes explain less than half, and the rest is unexplained. The sample table shows approximately 100,000 clones, and approximately 86% are seen once. The ten largest clones add up to roughly 13% of the sample. This specimen's time point label, interpreted: baseline before first vaccination. Per the publication, the treatment or condition label means: meningococcal conjugate vaccine given as trial control. Sequenced here: peripheral blood, sampled on day 0 of MenACWY control vaccination. These receptors all come from an adult in good health.

The chain has TRBV24-1 and TRBJ2-2; D is perhaps TRBD1 (5 bases). Deletions cut 0 bases from V and 1 base from J, with 5 bases between. In germline, CDR1 is KGHDR, CDR2 SFDVKD. This CDR3 has 15 residues. This CDR3 is CATSDLQGNTGELFF. Here the CDR3 DNA reads TGTGCCACCAGTGATTTGCAGGGGAACACCGGGGAGCTGTTTTTT.

The chain couples TRBV7-3 to TRBJ2-7; TRBD1 aligns across 10 bases. The V and J ends lost 5 bases and 1 base, in that order; junction bases with no gene match: 5. Germline V CDR1 and CDR2: SGHTA, FQGTGA. The CDR3 loop spans 15 amino acids. The CDR3: CASSAGQGVSYEQYF. In nucleotides, the CDR3 is TGTGCCAGCAGCGCCGGACAGGGGGTTTCCTACGAGCAGTACTTC.

The chain recombines TRBV11-3 with TRBJ2-2; D gene unclear. This CDR3 comprises 13 residues. Per germline, CDR1 SGHNT and CDR2 YENEEA. V lost 1 base and J lost 6, with 6 bases in between. The CDR3 coding sequence is TGTGCCAGCAGCTTAGTCGGCCCCGGGGAGCTGTTTTTT. This gives the protein CASSLVGPGELFF.

This chain uses TRBV3-1 (or the pseudogene TRBV3-2) with TRBJ1-5; D gene uncertain. Germline CDR1 is LGHDT and CDR2 is YNNKEL (reference sequence). This CDR3 region has 12 residues. The V gene lost 3 bases and the J gene lost 5 bases, with 5 bases spanning the gap. The CDR3 here is CASSHLDQPQHF. Here the CDR3 DNA reads TGTGCCAGCAGCCACTTAGATCAGCCCCAGCATTTT.

The J gene is TRBJ2-1, the V gene TRBV9; 7 bases line up with TRBD2. V dropped 4 bases and J dropped 6; count of bases not matched to a gene: 7. Germline values: CDR1 SGDLS, CDR2 YYNGEE. This CDR3 comprises 14 residues. CDR3 coding DNA: TGTGCCAGCAGCCCCCGACTAGCTACCAATGAGCAGTTCTTC. This sequence encodes CASSPRLATNEQFF.

The rearrangement links TRBV12-2 to TRBJ2-6; the table's D gene call, TRBD2, was not cross checked with the DNA. TRBV12-2 is noted as a pseudogene. This CDR3 spans 18 amino acids. As DNA, the CDR3 is TGTGCAAGTCGTCAAAGCGGGTCCCCCCACCCTGGGGCCAACGTCCTGACTTTC. Amino acids: CASRQSGSPHPGANVLTF.

V usage is TRBV7-6 and J usage is TRBJ2-1; 9 bases agree with TRBD2. The CDR3 has 19 residues. Germline V gene lookup returns CDR1 SGHVS and CDR2 FNYEAQ. The ends lost 4 bases at V and 1 base at J; junction bases unmatched: 14. This CDR3 is CASSSYGLTSGGSYNEQFF. In nucleotides, the CDR3 is TGTGCCAGCAGCTCCTATGGCCTGACTAGCGGTGGGTCCTACAATGAGCAGTTCTTC.

The table lists this clone with a few counts. The chain carries TRBV6-9 and TRBJ1-1, with TRBD1 matching over 7 bases. Losses at the gene ends were 4 bases for V and 1 base for J; bases not matched to a gene: 3. Germline V gene sequence: CDR1 MNHGY, CDR2 SVAAGI. This CDR3 region has 14 residues. CDR3 region: CASSCTGENTEAFF. The CDR3 bases are TGTGCCAGCAGTTGTACAGGGGAGAACACTGAAGCTTTCTTT.

In its sample, this clone was seen once. V usage is TRBV10-3 and J usage is TRBJ2-3; a weak D match, TRBD2 (5 bases). The V gene's germline CDR1 is ENHRY and CDR2 SYGVKD. The V end was cut by 6 bases, the J end by 5 bases, with 15 bases between. This CDR3 contains 14 residues. The CDR3 DNA reads TGTGCCATCAGCGAACGGGAATCCGGAGATACGCAGTATTTT. Translating gives CAISERESGDTQYF.